This T cell receptor beta chain was profiled in a study of type 1 regulatory T cells. Study-wide results and caveats: Compared with non-type 1 regulatory T cells, type 1 regulatory T cells showed a more restricted TCR repertoire.

Via MiXCR, TCRdb re-called the reads, giving one row per CDR3 protein. The repertoire holds tens of thousands of distinct CDR3 sequences, with around 20% as singletons. This CDR3 contains 15 residues. Germline V gives CDR1 SGHRS, CDR2 YFSETQ. As for this clonotype: The antigen remains undetermined. The junction departs from germline at one end; a sequencing error may be responsible.

This TCR was sampled from a human donor in good health. Sequenced sample: cultured type 1 regulatory T (Tr1) cells, either the whole culture or a sorted fraction (not recorded which). The chain employs TRBV5-1 and TRBJ2-5; weak D call: TRBD1 (6 bases). The CDR3 sequence is CAGSSPGQIQETQYF. CDR3 DNA: TGCGCCGGCAGCTCGCCGGGACAAATACAAGAGACCCAGTACTTC.